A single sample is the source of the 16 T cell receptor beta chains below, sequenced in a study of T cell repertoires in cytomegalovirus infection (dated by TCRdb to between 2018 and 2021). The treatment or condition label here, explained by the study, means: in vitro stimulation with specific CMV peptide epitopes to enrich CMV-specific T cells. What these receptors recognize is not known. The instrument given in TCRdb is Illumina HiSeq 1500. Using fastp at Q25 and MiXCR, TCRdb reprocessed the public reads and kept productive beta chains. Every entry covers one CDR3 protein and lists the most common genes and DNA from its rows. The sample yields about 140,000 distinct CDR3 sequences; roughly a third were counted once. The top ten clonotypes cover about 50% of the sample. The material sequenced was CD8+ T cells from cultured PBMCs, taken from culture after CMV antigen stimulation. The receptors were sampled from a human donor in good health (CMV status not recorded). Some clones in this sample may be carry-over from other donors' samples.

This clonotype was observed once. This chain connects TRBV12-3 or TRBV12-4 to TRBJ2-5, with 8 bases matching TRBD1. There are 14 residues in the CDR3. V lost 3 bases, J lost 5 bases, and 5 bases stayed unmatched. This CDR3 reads CASSLGRGRETQYF. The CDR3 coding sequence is TGTGCCAGCAGTTTGGGCAGGGGGCGCGAGACCCAGTACTTC.

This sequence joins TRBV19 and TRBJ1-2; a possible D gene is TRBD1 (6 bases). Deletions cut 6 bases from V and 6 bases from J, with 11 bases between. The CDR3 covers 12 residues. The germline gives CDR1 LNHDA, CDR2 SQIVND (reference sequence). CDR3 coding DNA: TGTGCCAGTAGGGTGGGGGCTGATGGCTACACCTTC. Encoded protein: CASRVGADGYTF.

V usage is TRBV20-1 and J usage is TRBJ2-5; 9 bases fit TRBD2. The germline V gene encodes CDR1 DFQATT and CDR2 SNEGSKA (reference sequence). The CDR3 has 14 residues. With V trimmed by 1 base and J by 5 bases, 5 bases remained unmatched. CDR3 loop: CSARGGTSMETQYF. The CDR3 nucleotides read TGCAGTGCTAGAGGTGGGACTAGCATGGAGACCCAGTACTTC.

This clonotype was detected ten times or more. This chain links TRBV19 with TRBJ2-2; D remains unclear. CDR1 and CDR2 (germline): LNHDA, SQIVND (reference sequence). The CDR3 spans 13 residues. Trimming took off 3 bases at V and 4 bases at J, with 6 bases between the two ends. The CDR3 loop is CASSMGITGELFF. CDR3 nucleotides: TGTGCCAGTAGTATGGGGATCACCGGGGAGCTGTTTTTT.

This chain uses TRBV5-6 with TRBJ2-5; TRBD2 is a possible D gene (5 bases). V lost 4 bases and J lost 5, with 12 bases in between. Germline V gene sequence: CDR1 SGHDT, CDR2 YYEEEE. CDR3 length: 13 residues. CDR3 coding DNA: TGTGCCAGCAGCCCGGAGGCTGGGGAGACCCAGTACTTC. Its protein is CASSPEAGETQYF.

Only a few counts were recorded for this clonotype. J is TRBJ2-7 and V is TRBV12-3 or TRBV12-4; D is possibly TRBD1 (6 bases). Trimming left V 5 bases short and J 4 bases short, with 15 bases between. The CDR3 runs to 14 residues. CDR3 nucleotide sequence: TGTGCCAGCAGTCCCGGGACACTTCAGTACGAGCAGTACTTC. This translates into CASSPGTLQYEQYF.

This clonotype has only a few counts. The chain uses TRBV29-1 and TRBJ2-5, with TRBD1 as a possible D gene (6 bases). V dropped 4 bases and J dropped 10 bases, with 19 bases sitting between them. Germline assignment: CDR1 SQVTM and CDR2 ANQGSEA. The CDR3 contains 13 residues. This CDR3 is CSVGTGTDGGQYF. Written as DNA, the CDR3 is TGCAGCGTTGGCACAGGGACCGACGGCGGCCAGTACTTC.

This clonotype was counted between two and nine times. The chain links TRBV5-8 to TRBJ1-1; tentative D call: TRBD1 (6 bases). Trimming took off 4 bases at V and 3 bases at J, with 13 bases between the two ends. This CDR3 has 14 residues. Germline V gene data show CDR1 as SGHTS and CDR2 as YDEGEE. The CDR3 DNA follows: TGTGCCAGCAGCGACCCACAGGGTTACACTGAAGCTTTCTTT. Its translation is CASSDPQGYTEAFF.

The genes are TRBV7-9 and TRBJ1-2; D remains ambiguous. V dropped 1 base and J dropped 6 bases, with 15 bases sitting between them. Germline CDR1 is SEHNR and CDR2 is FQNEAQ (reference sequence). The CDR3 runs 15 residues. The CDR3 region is CASSLEGGRTHGYTF. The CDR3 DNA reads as TGTGCCAGCAGCTTAGAGGGTGGGAGGACTCATGGCTACACCTTC.

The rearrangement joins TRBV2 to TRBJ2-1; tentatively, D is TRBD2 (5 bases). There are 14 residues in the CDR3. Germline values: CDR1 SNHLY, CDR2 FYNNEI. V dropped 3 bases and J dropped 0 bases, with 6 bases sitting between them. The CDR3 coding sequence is TGTGCCAGCAGTGACGCGGGCTCCTACAATGAGCAGTTCTTC. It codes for CASSDAGSYNEQFF. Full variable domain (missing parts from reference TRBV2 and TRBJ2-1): EPEVTQTPSHQVTQMGQEVILRCVPISNHLYFYWYRQILGQKVEFLVSFYNNEISEKSEIFDDQFSVERPDGSNFTLKIRSTKLEDSAMYFCASSDAGSYNEQFFGPGTRLTVL.

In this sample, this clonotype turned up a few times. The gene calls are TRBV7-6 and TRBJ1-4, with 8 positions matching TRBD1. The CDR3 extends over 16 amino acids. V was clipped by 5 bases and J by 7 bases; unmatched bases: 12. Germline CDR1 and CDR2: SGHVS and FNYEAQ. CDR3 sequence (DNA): TGTGCCAGCAGCGCGACTCAGGGGGCGCTTTTTGAAAAACTGTTTTTT. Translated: CASSATQGALFEKLFF. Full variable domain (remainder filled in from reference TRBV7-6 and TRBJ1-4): GAGVSQSPRYKVTKRGQDVALRCDPISGHVSLYWYRQALGQGPEFLTYFNYEAQQDKSGLPNDRFSAERPEGSISTLTIQRTEQRDSAMYRCASSATQGALFEKLFFGSGTQLSVL.

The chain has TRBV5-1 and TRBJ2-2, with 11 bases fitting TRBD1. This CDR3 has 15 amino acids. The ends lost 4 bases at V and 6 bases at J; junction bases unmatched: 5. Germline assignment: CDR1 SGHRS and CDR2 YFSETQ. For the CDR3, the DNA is TGCGCCAGCAGCGCCTGGGGACAGGGGGCCGGGGAGCTGTTTTTT. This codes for CASSAWGQGAGELFF.

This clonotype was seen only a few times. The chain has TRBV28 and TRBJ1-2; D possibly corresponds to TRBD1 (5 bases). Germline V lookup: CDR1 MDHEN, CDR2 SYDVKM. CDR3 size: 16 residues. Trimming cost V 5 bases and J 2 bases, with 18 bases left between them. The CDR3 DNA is TGTGCCAGCAGTCCGACGGCAGGGCCTCTGAACTATGGCTACACCTTC. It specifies CASSPTAGPLNYGYTF.

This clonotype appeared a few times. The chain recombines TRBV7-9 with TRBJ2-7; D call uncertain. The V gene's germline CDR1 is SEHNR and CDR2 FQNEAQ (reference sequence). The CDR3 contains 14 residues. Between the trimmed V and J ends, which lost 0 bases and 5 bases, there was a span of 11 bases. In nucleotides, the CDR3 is TGTGCCAGCAGCTTAGCGGCCCCAGGTAACGAGCAGTACTTC. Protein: CASSLAAPGNEQYF. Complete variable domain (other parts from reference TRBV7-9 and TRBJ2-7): DTGVSQNPRHKITKRGQNVTFRCDPISEHNRLYWYRQTLGQGPEFLTYFQNEAQLEKSRLLSDRFSAERPKGSFSTLEIQRTEQGDSAMYLCASSLAAPGNEQYFGPGTRLTVT.

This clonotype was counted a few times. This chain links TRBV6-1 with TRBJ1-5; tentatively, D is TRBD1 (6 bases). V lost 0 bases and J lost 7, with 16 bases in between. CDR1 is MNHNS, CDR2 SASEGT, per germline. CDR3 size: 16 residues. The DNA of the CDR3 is TGTGCCAGCAGTGAAGCGCCCGGAGGGGGGCGGCAGCCCCAGCATTTT. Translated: CASSEAPGGGRQPQHF.

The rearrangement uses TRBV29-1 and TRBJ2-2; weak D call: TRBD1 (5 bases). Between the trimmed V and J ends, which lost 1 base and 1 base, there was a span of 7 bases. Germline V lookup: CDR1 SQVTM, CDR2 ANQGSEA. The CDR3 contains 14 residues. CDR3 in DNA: TGCAGCGTTGAAGCAGGGTGGAACACCGGGGAGCTGTTTTTT. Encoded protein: CSVEAGWNTGELFF.